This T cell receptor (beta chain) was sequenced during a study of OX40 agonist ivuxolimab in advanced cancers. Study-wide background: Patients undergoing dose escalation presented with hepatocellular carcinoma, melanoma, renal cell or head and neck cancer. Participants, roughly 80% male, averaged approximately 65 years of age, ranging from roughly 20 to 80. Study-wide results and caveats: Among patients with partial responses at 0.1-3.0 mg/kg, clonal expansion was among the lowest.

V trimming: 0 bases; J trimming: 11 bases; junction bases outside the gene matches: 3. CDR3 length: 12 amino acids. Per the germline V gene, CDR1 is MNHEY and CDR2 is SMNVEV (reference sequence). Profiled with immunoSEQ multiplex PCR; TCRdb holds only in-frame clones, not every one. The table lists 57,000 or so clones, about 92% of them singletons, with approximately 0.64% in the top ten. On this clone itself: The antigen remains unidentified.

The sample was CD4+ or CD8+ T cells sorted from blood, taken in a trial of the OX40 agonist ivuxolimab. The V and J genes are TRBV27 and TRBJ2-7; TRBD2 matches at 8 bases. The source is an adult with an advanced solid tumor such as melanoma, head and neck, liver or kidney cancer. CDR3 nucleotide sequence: TGTGCCAGCAGTTTATCGGGCGGGAGGAAGTACTTC. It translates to CASSLSGGRKYF.